The next 26 T cell receptor beta chains were all read from a single sample in a study of blood T cell repertoires in COVID-19. This table comes from immunoSEQ multiplex PCR, and its TCRdb copy is limited to in-frame clones, with some not included. The sample carries about 260,000 clones, roughly 87% recorded once. Material for sequencing was peripheral blood. The receptors derive from a woman between 45 and 60 years old who had recovered from COVID-19.

The V gene is TRBV7-9, the J gene TRBJ1-3; D remains ambiguous. Deletions cut 1 base from V and 0 bases from J, with 13 bases between. CDR1 is SEHNR and CDR2 is FQNEAQ in the germline V gene (reference sequence). This CDR3 is 17 amino acids long. CDR3 protein: CASSLGLYNLSGNTIYF. DNA for the CDR3: TGTGCCAGCAGCTTAGGGTTGTACAATCTCTCTGGAAACACCATATATTTT.

The rearrangement joins TRBV25-1 to TRBJ1-1; D gene ambiguous. The length of the CDR3 is 12 residues. V was cut by 4 bases and J by 2 bases, with 5 bases left in between. Germline assignment: CDR1 MGHDK and CDR2 SYGVNS. CDR3 nucleotides: TGTGCCAGCAGTGGCGCTAACACTGAAGCTTTCTTT. This gives the protein CASSGANTEAFF.

This chain uses TRBV6-6 with TRBJ1-1, with a tentative D call TRBD1 (5 bases). CDR3 length equals 13 residues. V was cut by 0 bases and J by 10 bases, with 12 bases left in between. Per germline, CDR1 MNHNY and CDR2 SVGAGI (reference sequence). CDR3 in amino acids: CASSYSGQRGAFF. The CDR3 nucleotides read TGTGCCAGCAGTTACTCCGGGCAAAGGGGAGCTTTCTTT.

This chain joins TRBV28 and TRBJ1-2; 10 nucleotides align to TRBD1. The CDR3 has 16 amino acids. Trimming cost V 4 bases and J 4 bases; bases outside gene matches: 9. The germline CDR1 and CDR2 sequences are MDHEN and SYDVKM. The CDR3 spells CASSSPRTGGTYGYTF. The CDR3, as DNA: TGTGCCAGCAGTTCGCCCCGGACAGGGGGAACCTATGGCTACACCTTC.

The chain has TRBV6-1 and TRBJ1-2; D is uncertain. CDR3 size: 15 residues. Germline-derived CDR1 and CDR2 are MNHNS and SASEGT. Deletions cut 2 bases from V and 8 bases from J, with 18 bases between. CDR3 region: CASSEFSPGVRGYTF. In nucleotides, the CDR3 is TGTGCCAGCAGTGAATTTTCGCCCGGGGTCCGGGGCTACACCTTC.

The V gene is TRBV10-1, the J gene TRBJ1-2; TRBD1 might be the D (6 bases). This CDR3 is built from 13 residues. Germline V gene lookup returns CDR1 WNHNN and CDR2 SYGVQD (reference sequence). Trimming stripped 2 bases from V and 4 bases from J, with 8 bases between. DNA for the CDR3: TGCGCCAGCAGTGAGACAGGGACCTATGGCTACACCTTC. It yields the protein CASSETGTYGYTF.

The chain carries TRBV30 and TRBJ2-1, with a possible D match to TRBD2 (5 bases). The germline V gene encodes CDR1 GTSNPN and CDR2 SVGIG (reference sequence). The CDR3 length is 15 residues. The V gene lost 3 bases and the J gene lost 4 bases, with 16 bases spanning the gap. In DNA, the CDR3 is TGTGCCTGGAGCACTGGGGAGTTACCTTACAATGAGCAGTTCTTC. Its translation: CAWSTGELPYNEQFF.

The chain employs TRBV6-6 and TRBJ1-2; D possibly corresponds to TRBD1 (5 bases). CDR1 is MNHNY and CDR2 is SVGAGI in the germline V gene (reference sequence). CDR3 size: 17 residues. Trimming stripped 6 bases from V and 3 bases from J, with 23 bases between. DNA for the CDR3: TGTGCCAGCAGCCGAAAAACAACAAGACAGACCTACTATGGCTACACCTTC. Translated, it gives CASSRKTTRQTYYGYTF.

The V and J genes are TRBV12-3 or TRBV12-4 and TRBJ1-1; 8 bases are shared with TRBD1. The ends lost 5 bases at V and 10 bases at J; junction bases unmatched: 6. The CDR3 runs 12 residues. The CDR3 sequence is CASSLTGGLAFF. CDR3 DNA: TGTGCCAGCAGTCTCACAGGGGGTTTAGCTTTCTTT.

The V gene is TRBV2, the J gene TRBJ1-2; 8 bases fit TRBD1. CDR1 and CDR2 from the germline V gene are SNHLY and FYNNEI. V lost 4 bases, J lost 4 bases, and 8 bases stayed unmatched. The CDR3 spans 15 residues. CDR3 bases: TGTGCCAGCAGTGGTTTTCAGGGGGCGGTCTATGGCTACACCTTC. Protein product: CASSGFQGAVYGYTF.

The V call is TRBV7-9, the J call TRBJ2-7; 7 nucleotides align to TRBD2. The germline CDR1 and CDR2 sequences are SEHNR and FQNEAQ (reference sequence). The CDR3 has 14 residues. The ends lost 7 bases at V and 0 bases at J; junction bases unmatched: 6. CDR3 bases: TGTGCCAGCACCCCCGGCGGGAGCTCCTACGAGCAGTACTTC. Translated, it gives CASTPGGSSYEQYF.

The CDR3 sequence: CASSSTQKANYGYTF. In nucleotides, the CDR3 is TGTGCCAGCAGCTCCACCCAGAAAGCTAACTATGGCTACACCTTC. The gene calls are TRBV28 and TRBJ1-2; D remains ambiguous. The CDR3 covers 15 residues. Trimming stripped 6 bases from V and 0 bases from J, with 14 bases between. CDR1 and CDR2 from the germline V gene are MDHEN and SYDVKM.

The chain's CDR3 is CAGMTDFYGYTF. The CDR3 nucleotides read TGTGCCGGAATGACTGACTTTTATGGCTACACCTTC. The rearrangement joins TRBV30 to TRBJ1-2; D unresolved. Trimming removed 8 bases at V and 5 bases at J, with 15 bases between. Per germline, CDR1 GTSNPN and CDR2 SVGIG (reference sequence). The CDR3 spans 12 residues.

The V call is TRBV9, the J call TRBJ2-7; TRBD1 might be the D (6 bases). Germline loops: CDR1 SGDLS, CDR2 YYNGEE. There are 14 residues in the CDR3. Trimming removed 3 bases from V and 7 bases from J, with 17 bases in between. CDR3 sequence: CASSGRDNAVEQYF. Written as DNA, the CDR3 is TGTGCCAGCAGCGGCCGGGACAACGCTGTAGAGCAGTACTTC.

The chain joins TRBV18 to TRBJ1-2, with TRBD1 identical over 9 bases. This CDR3 is built from 16 residues. Germline V lookup: CDR1 KGHSH, CDR2 LQKENI. V was clipped by 2 bases and J by 5 bases; unmatched bases: 9. The CDR3 region has the DNA TGTGCCAGCTCACCATTAACGGCCGGGACAGGGTATGGCTACACCTTC. Amino acid sequence: CASSPLTAGTGYGYTF.

The CDR3 protein is CASSLERGGTDTQYF. The CDR3 DNA reads TGTGCCAGCAGCTTAGAACGGGGGGGCACAGATACGCAGTATTTT. J is TRBJ2-3 and V is TRBV7-2; TRBD2 matches at 7 bases. Germline lookup yields CDR1 SGHTA and CDR2 FQGNSA. J lost 1 base, V lost 1 base, and 2 bases had no gene match. This CDR3 has 15 residues.

The CDR3 DNA is TGTGCCAGCAGTTCGCAGGGATATACTGAAGCTTTCTTT. Translation: CASSSQGYTEAFF. This sequence joins TRBV28 and TRBJ1-1, with a possible D match to TRBD1 (5 bases). The CDR3 extends over 13 amino acids. V was trimmed by 4 bases and J by 5 bases, leaving 11 bases between them. CDR1 MDHEN and CDR2 SYDVKM come from the germline V gene.

The V and J genes are TRBV2 and TRBJ1-1; D ambiguous. V dropped 7 bases and J dropped 3 bases, with 6 bases sitting between them. This CDR3 contains 11 residues. Germline CDR1 and CDR2: SNHLY and FYNNEI. The CDR3 sequence is CASMQYTEAFF. The CDR3 DNA reads TGTGCCAGCATGCAGTACACTGAAGCTTTCTTT. The whole variable domain, remainder taken from reference TRBV2 and TRBJ1-1, is EPEVTQTPSHQVTQMGQEVILRCVPISNHLYFYWYRQILGQKVEFLVSFYNNEISEKSEIFDDQFSVERPDGSNFTLKIRSTKLEDSAMYFCASMQYTEAFFGQGTRLTVV.

J is TRBJ1-1 and V is TRBV5-5; tentative D call: TRBD1 (5 bases). Per the germline V gene, CDR1 is SGHKS and CDR2 is YYEKEE (reference sequence). Between the trimmed V and J ends, which lost 4 bases and 1 base, there was a span of 8 bases. The CDR3 spans 13 residues. The CDR3 here is CASSGHPNTEAFF. CDR3 coding DNA: TGTGCCAGCAGCGGACACCCGAACACTGAAGCTTTCTTT.

This clone showed up just once. The rearrangement joins TRBV11-1 to TRBJ1-1; D uncertain. Trimming took off 2 bases at V and 0 bases at J, with 10 bases between the two ends. CDR1 SGHAT and CDR2 FQDESV come from the germline V gene (reference sequence). CDR3 size: 15 residues. This CDR3 is CASSLNGVMNTEAFF. Here the CDR3 DNA reads TGTGCCAGCAGCTTAAACGGAGTCATGAACACTGAAGCTTTCTTT.

The chain recombines TRBV28 with TRBJ1-5; D gene ambiguous. Between the trimmed V and J ends, which lost 4 bases and 3 bases, there was a span of 10 bases. The length of the CDR3 is 14 residues. In germline, CDR1 is MDHEN, CDR2 SYDVKM. CDR3 DNA: TGTGCCAGCAGTTCCCGGGTCACCAATCAGCCCCAGCATTTT. This encodes CASSSRVTNQPQHF. Full variable domain (missing parts from reference TRBV28 and TRBJ1-5): DVKVTQSSRYLVKRTGEKVFLECVQDMDHENMFWYRQDPGLGLRLIYFSYDVKMKEKGDIPEGYSVSREKKERFSLILESASTNQTSMYLCASSSRVTNQPQHFGDGTRLSIL.

The rearrangement links TRBV7-2 to TRBJ2-1; TRBD2 aligns across 8 bases. Germline assignment: CDR1 SGHTA and CDR2 FQGNSA. The CDR3 loop spans 12 amino acids. Trimming at V came to 4 bases and at J to 15 bases, leaving 8 bases not matched to a gene. CDR3 nucleotide sequence: TGTGCCAGCAGCTCCCAGCGGGAGAAGGTGTTCTTC. Residues: CASSSQREKVFF.

The rearrangement joins TRBV14 to TRBJ1-6, with a tentative D call TRBD1 (5 bases). V was shortened by 4 bases and J by 10 bases, with 17 bases between the two germline ends. Germline assignment: CDR1 SGHDN and CDR2 FVKESK. CDR3 length equals 15 residues. The CDR3 bases are TGTGCCAGCAGCCTCAGGGACTTCAGGATGTCACCCCTCCACTTT. It codes for CASSLRDFRMSPLHF.

This sequence joins TRBV28 and TRBJ2-5, with 7 positions matching TRBD2. With V trimmed by 1 base and J by 5 bases, 4 bases remained unmatched. The germline V gene encodes CDR1 MDHEN and CDR2 SYDVKM. CDR3 length: 14 amino acids. The CDR3 region is CASSLLGGGETQYF. The CDR3, as DNA: TGTGCCAGCAGTTTATTGGGGGGAGGGGAGACCCAGTACTTC. Combining the CDR3 with reference TRBV28 and TRBJ2-5 gives the whole variable domain DVKVTQSSRYLVKRTGEKVFLECVQDMDHENMFWYRQDPGLGLRLIYFSYDVKMKEKGDIPEGYSVSREKKERFSLILESASTNQTSMYLCASSLLGGGETQYFGPGTRLLVL.

V is TRBV6-5 and J is TRBJ2-7; possible D gene TRBD1, 5 bases. CDR1 is MNHEY and CDR2 is SVGAGI in the germline V gene. V lost 2 bases, J lost 3 bases, and 11 bases lay in between. The CDR3 extends over 14 amino acids. The CDR3 nucleotides are TGTGCCAGCAGTTACAACCAGGGTGGCTACGAGCAGTACTTC. Encoded protein: CASSYNQGGYEQYF.

This rearrangement joins TRBV6-5 to TRBJ2-3; D is ambiguous. Trimming stripped 8 bases from V and 6 bases from J, with 9 bases between. The CDR3 consists of 11 residues. Germline V gives CDR1 MNHEY, CDR2 SVGAGI. The CDR3 reads CASANGDTQYF. The CDR3 nucleotides are TGTGCCAGCGCAAACGGGGATACGCAGTATTTT.